This T cell receptor beta chain was captured by sequencing in a study of shared clonotypes between healthy human individuals (dated by TCRdb to about 2020). General notes on the study: Two women and a few men aged 18 to 49 years were included in the cohort. Blood TCR repertoires of roughly 5 healthy adults were deeply sequenced to estimate repertoire size and the extent of clonotype sharing between individuals. Different laboratories and diverse techniques were used to prepare libraries and sequence TCR repertoires, to increase sequencing depth and limit assay-specific biases. Per donor, leukapheresis produced somewhere between about 0.8 and 9 billion PBMCs.

Healthy HIV-negative adults with no recently reported acute infections or vaccinations were included as donors. Every donor was a Caucasian adult living in Nashville, Tennessee, USA. For unsorted samples, about 90 million PBMCs were counted and genomic DNA was extracted with the QIAamp DNA Blood Mini kit. Blood was obtained by leukapheresis, after which PBMCs were separated by Ficoll-Histopaque density gradient centrifugation and cryopreserved in liquid nitrogen vapor phase. Points on this clone: The target of this receptor is not known. The sample holds no much larger clone one base away, and base qualities are not on file.

Using the deep immunoSEQ assay, TCR CDR3 regions were amplified from genomic DNA by multiplex PCR. Genomic DNA extracted from each cell subset was distributed evenly over all wells of several immunoSEQ 96-well plates, and each plate served as one replicate. For unsorted PBMC, 300 to 350 ng genomic DNA, equal to 25,000 to 35,000 T cell genomes, was loaded into each replicate PCR. Unsorted PBMC genomic DNA was sequenced across ten immunoSEQ deep assay plates. Purified libraries were quantified with a Qubit 3.0 fluorometer, sized on a Bioanalyzer 2100, and re-quantified with the KAPA Library Quantification kit. Every immunoSEQ 96-well plate was sequenced on a separate single-read 150-cycle Illumina NextSeq 550 flow cell. On the authors' methods: Because the immunoSEQ output held only junctional sequences and lacked quality scores, the filtering could not match the filtering applied to full-length reads. Sequences were annotated with PyIR, a Python wrapper for IgBLAST v1.9, using IMGT germline references to assign V/J genes and CDR3. Reads with weak V/J assignments (E-value above 1e-6), missing CDR3, stop codons, out-of-frame junctions, or ambiguous translated residues were removed. V3J clonotypes were defined by identical inferred V gene, J gene, and CDR3 amino acid sequence. Percentage overlap between repertoires was calculated by dividing the number of shared unique clonotypes by the size of the smaller repertoire. Repertoire richness was assessed with RTK rarefaction, the Chao1 estimator, and Recon v2.1 estimates of unobserved clonotypes. TCRdb limited this immuneACCESS table to in-frame rearrangements with V and J called. A share of clones is missing; checked studies link under half to unresolved V genes, and the rest is unexplained. Clone size and V and J calls were adopted from that table, with D and trimming inferred from the DNA. This sample is represented by hundreds of thousands of clones; roughly 72% of them were singletons. 12% of the sample lies in the top ten.

Overall results and qualifications from the work: Only blood was sampled, and tissue TCR repertoires likely differ from those in blood. Because the study included only a small number of donors, the genetic and exposure-history diversity represented was limited. Pairwise subsampling indicated that sequencing depth was expected to affect the degree of clonotype sharing among donors.

CDR1 and CDR2 are drawn from the germline V gene (reference sequence): WNHNN, SYGVQD. The junction carries 12 bases between V and J, which are trimmed by 6 bases and 4 bases respectively. Inclusive of the bounding cysteine and phenylalanine, the CDR3 is 14 residues long. Only the CDR3 region is kept as DNA, spanning 42 bases read in frame from base 1. The sequencing input was PBMCs. The chain uses TRBV10-1 and TRBJ2-2; the D region possibly corresponds to TRBD1 (6 bases align). The TCR sequence derives from a woman aged 40 to 55 in good health. Some clones in this sample may be carry-over from other donors' samples. The DNA sequence follows: TGCGCCAGCAGATCCGGGACAACCACCGGGGAGCTGTTTTTT. It codes for CASRSGTTTGELFF.